Presented here are 28 T cell receptor beta chains from one specimen sequenced in a study of blood T cell repertoires in COVID-19. Sequenced by immunoSEQ multiplex PCR; TCRdb stores in-frame clones only, minus some. The data contain hundreds of thousands of clones, nearly 90% of them singletons. Material: peripheral blood. These receptors all come from a woman aged 25 to 39 with COVID-19, enrolled during active disease.

The rearrangement joins TRBV7-2 to TRBJ1-2; D uncertain. Trimming stripped 5 bases from V and 4 bases from J, with 5 bases between. The germline CDR1 and CDR2 sequences are SGHTA and FQGNSA. This CDR3 is 11 amino acids long. CDR3 residues: CASSTIYGYTF. DNA for the CDR3: TGTGCCAGCAGCACAATCTATGGCTACACCTTC.

V gene TRBV2 combines with J gene TRBJ1-1; no definite D call. The CDR3 runs 12 residues. The V end was cut by 4 bases, the J end by 10 bases, with 13 bases between. Germline CDR1 is SNHLY and CDR2 is FYNNEI. Written as DNA, the CDR3 is TGTGCCAGCAGTGCCTCCTATCGGGGAGCTTTCTTT. Translation: CASSASYRGAFF. Full variable domain (missing parts from reference TRBV2 and TRBJ1-1): EPEVTQTPSHQVTQMGQEVILRCVPISNHLYFYWYRQILGQKVEFLVSFYNNEISEKSEIFDDQFSVERPDGSNFTLKIRSTKLEDSAMYFCASSASYRGAFFGQGTRLTVV.

This clone was seen only a few times. Other DNA variants within this sample encode the same CDR3. This rearrangement joins TRBV2 to TRBJ1-5; tentative D call: TRBD1 (5 bases). This CDR3 comprises 14 residues. The ends were cut back, 3 bases at V and 4 bases at J, with 10 bases in the middle. Germline CDR1 reads SNHLY; CDR2 reads FYNNEI. The chain's CDR3 is CASSDRDSNQPQHF. The CDR3 DNA is TGTGCCAGCAGTGACAGGGATTCGAATCAGCCCCAGCATTTT.

The chain has TRBV15 and TRBJ1-2; D might be TRBD1 (6 bases). The CDR3 has 14 amino acids. V lost 0 bases, J lost 4 bases, and 9 bases lay in between. Germline CDR1 LNHNV, CDR2 YYDKDF (reference sequence). The DNA for the CDR3 is TGTGCCACCAGCAGAGAGGGACAACTCTATGGCTACACCTTC. Amino acid sequence: CATSREGQLYGYTF.

The rearrangement links TRBV7-9 to TRBJ1-1; 8 nucleotides match TRBD1. Trimming at V came to 4 bases and at J to 3 bases, leaving 7 bases not matched to a gene. CDR1 is SEHNR, CDR2 FQNEAQ, per germline (reference sequence). The CDR3 is 15 amino acids. CDR3 region: CASSSPGTGYTEAFF. In DNA form, the CDR3 reads TGTGCCAGCAGCTCTCCCGGGACAGGCTACACTGAAGCTTTCTTT. Complete variable domain (other parts from reference TRBV7-9 and TRBJ1-1): DTGVSQNPRHKITKRGQNVTFRCDPISEHNRLYWYRQTLGQGPEFLTYFQNEAQLEKSRLLSDRFSAERPKGSFSTLEIQRTEQGDSAMYLCASSSPGTGYTEAFFGQGTRLTVV.

The chain couples TRBV5-1 to TRBJ2-2; 9 bases map to TRBD1. CDR1 is SGHRS, CDR2 YFSETQ, per germline. The CDR3 spans 17 residues. The V segment lost 0 bases and the J segment 7 bases; nucleotides outside the gene matches: 10. The CDR3 DNA is TGCGCCAGCAGCTTGGGGCTGGGGACAGGGTCGGACGGGGAGCTGTTTTTT. Its protein is CASSLGLGTGSDGELFF.

This chain uses TRBV5-1 with TRBJ1-2, with TRBD1 as a possible D gene (6 bases). The V gene lost 1 base and the J gene lost 4 bases, with 11 bases spanning the gap. From germline, CDR1 is SGHRS and CDR2 YFSETQ. This CDR3 has 14 amino acids. The CDR3 DNA sequence: TGCGCCAGCAGCTTGCCCTTACAGGGCTATGGCTACACCTTC. Its protein is CASSLPLQGYGYTF.

V is TRBV9 and J is TRBJ2-3; 7 bases match TRBD2. The CDR3 consists of 15 residues. The ends lost 2 bases at V and 4 bases at J; junction bases unmatched: 7. Per the germline V gene, CDR1 is SGDLS and CDR2 is YYNGEE. The chain's CDR3 is CASSVSSGLADTQYF. The CDR3 DNA reads as TGTGCCAGCAGCGTCAGTAGCGGGCTTGCAGATACGCAGTATTTT.

CDR3 sequence (DNA): TGCGCCAGCAGCTCCGGGGGACAGGGGGCGGAGGACTATGGCTACACCTTC. It specifies CASSSGGQGAEDYGYTF. J is TRBJ1-2 and V is TRBV5-1, with 12 bases fitting TRBD1. In germline, CDR1 is SGHRS, CDR2 YFSETQ. Trimming at V came to 3 bases and at J to 3 bases, leaving 9 bases not matched to a gene. The CDR3 is 17 residues long.

The genes are TRBV7-8 and TRBJ1-4; D gene ambiguous. This CDR3 comprises 15 residues. The V end was cut by 5 bases, the J end by 8 bases, with 18 bases between. Germline V CDR1 and CDR2: SGHVS, FQNEAQ. CDR3 protein: CASSTQTLTREKLFF. The CDR3, as DNA: TGTGCCAGCAGCACGCAGACGTTGACAAGAGAAAAACTGTTTTTT.

In its sample, this clone is medium-sized. V is TRBV6-5 and J is TRBJ1-6; the D gene is possibly TRBD1 (6 bases). This CDR3 spans 14 amino acids. Germline V gives CDR1 MNHEY, CDR2 SVGAGI. The ends were cut back, 6 bases at V and 9 bases at J, with 15 bases in the middle. The DNA for the CDR3 is TGTGCCAGCAGCGCAGGGGTTGAGCCTTCACCCCTCCACTTT. Protein: CASSAGVEPSPLHF.

V usage is TRBV10-2 and J usage is TRBJ2-2; D possibly corresponds to TRBD1 (6 bases). The germline V gene has CDR1 WSHSY and CDR2 SAAADI. This CDR3 is built from 16 residues. The V end was cut by 3 bases, the J end by 0 bases, with 11 bases between. CDR3 sequence: CASSDTGSTNTGELFF. Written as DNA, the CDR3 is TGCGCCAGCAGTGATACAGGGTCTACGAACACCGGGGAGCTGTTTTTT.

The gene calls are TRBV4-1 and TRBJ1-5; D not certain. Germline loops: CDR1 MGHRA, CDR2 YSYEKL. The CDR3 is 15 amino acids. V was trimmed by 3 bases and J by 4 bases, leaving 13 bases between them. The CDR3: CASSHQQTGNQPQHF. CDR3 DNA sequence: TGCGCCAGCAGCCACCAGCAGACGGGTAATCAGCCCCAGCATTTT.

As concerns this clone: The CDR3 does not close with the conserved phenylalanine or tryptophan, likely indicating a read error. The DNA is omitted, as the CDR3 cannot be located on it reliably, and the CDR3 follows TCRdb's listing. This rearrangement joins TRBV4-1 to TRBJ1-1. The CDR3 extends over 8 residues, inclusive of both ends. The germline V gene has CDR1 MGHRA and CDR2 YSYEKL. CDR3 sequence: CASSQSEV.

J is TRBJ1-3 and V is TRBV3-1 (or the pseudogene TRBV3-2); 8 nucleotides match TRBD1. Trimming took 4 bases from V and 3 from J; bases not matched to a gene: 8. CDR3 length: 16 amino acids. Germline CDR1 reads LGHDT; CDR2 reads YNNKEL (reference sequence). CDR3 in DNA: TGTGCCAGCAGCCGGACAGGGAGGGTTGTTGGAAACACCATATATTTT. Its translation is CASSRTGRVVGNTIYF.

As to this clone: At one end, the junction sequence differs from germline, possibly due to a read error. The chain combines TRBV3-1 (or the pseudogene TRBV3-2) with TRBJ2-1, with 13 bases identical to TRBD2. The CDR3 is 14 amino acids. Germline V gene sequence: CDR1 LGHDT, CDR2 YNNKEL (reference sequence). The CDR3 region is CASSQDPLAGGRVF. CDR3 nucleotides: TGTGCCAGCAGCCAAGATCCACTAGCGGGGGGGCGAGTCTTC.

The CDR3 protein is CASSIWTGVDEKLFF. CDR3 in DNA: TGTGCCAGCAGCATTTGGACAGGAGTGGACGAAAAACTGTTTTTT. The rearrangement uses TRBV5-6 and TRBJ1-4; 7 bases match TRBD1. Germline V gene sequence: CDR1 SGHDT, CDR2 YYEEEE. The J segment lost 8 bases and the V segment lost 4 bases, leaving 11 bases of the junction unmatched. The CDR3 length is 15 residues.

For the CDR3, the DNA is TGTGCCAGCAGCTTGGGGGCAGGGAACAATCAGCCCCAGCATTTT. Residues: CASSLGAGNNQPQHF. This sequence joins TRBV5-5 and TRBJ1-5; possible D gene TRBD1, 5 bases. V was shortened by 0 bases and J by 3 bases, with 10 bases between the two germline ends. The CDR3 loop spans 15 amino acids. Germline values: CDR1 SGHKS, CDR2 YYEKEE (reference sequence).

The J gene is TRBJ1-1, the V gene TRBV19, with 8 bases lining up with TRBD1. V lost 3 bases and J lost 1; bases outside the gene matches: 7. The CDR3 is made up of 16 amino acids. Looked up from germline, CDR1 is LNHDA and CDR2 is SQIVND (reference sequence). The DNA for the CDR3 is TGTGCCAGTAGTATCCGGACAGGGCTGGGGAACACTGAAGCTTTCTTT. Residues: CASSIRTGLGNTEAFF.

The chain joins TRBV19 to TRBJ2-7; no clear D gene. V lost 3 bases to trimming and J lost 3 bases, with 9 bases between them. Germline V CDR1 and CDR2: LNHDA, SQIVND (reference sequence). This CDR3 spans 13 amino acids. CDR3 nucleotide sequence: TGTGCCAGTAGTATTTCACCCTACTACGAGCAGTACTTC. It codes for CASSISPYYEQYF.

The chain employs TRBV3-1 (or the pseudogene TRBV3-2) and TRBJ1-1, with D possibly TRBD1 on 5 matching bases. Germline V gene data show CDR1 as LGHDT and CDR2 as YNNKEL (reference sequence). The V end lost 8 bases, the J end lost 2 bases, and 9 bases lay between the germline ends. The CDR3 totals 12 residues. The CDR3 DNA follows: TGTGCCAGCGGCAGGGCAAACACTGAAGCTTTCTTT. Amino acid sequence: CASGRANTEAFF.

The V call is TRBV7-3, the J call TRBJ2-2; 10 bases agree with TRBD2. Germline CDR1 SGHTA, CDR2 FQGTGA. J gave up 4 bases and V 2 bases, and 7 bases lay outside the gene matches. CDR3 length equals 17 residues. CDR3 sequence (DNA): TGTGCCAGCAGCTTACTAGCGGGGGCGTTAGGCACCGGGGAGCTGTTTTTT. Translating gives CASSLLAGALGTGELFF.

This clone was counted once. The J gene is TRBJ1-6, the V gene TRBV20-1; a possible D gene is TRBD1 (6 bases). Germline loops: CDR1 DFQATT, CDR2 SNEGSKA (reference sequence). V was shortened by 3 bases and J by 7 bases, with 16 bases between the two germline ends. This CDR3 has 15 amino acids. The CDR3 region has the DNA TGCAGTGCTAGTGTTGGGTCAGGGGAGAATTCACCCCTCCACTTT. Protein sequence: CSASVGSGENSPLHF.

The chain employs TRBV2 and TRBJ2-7; 8 nucleotides match TRBD1. In germline, CDR1 is SNHLY, CDR2 FYNNEI. The CDR3 is 12 amino acids. Trimming cost V 8 bases and J 6 bases; bases outside gene matches: 6. The DNA for the CDR3 is TGTGCCAGCGAACAGGGGGAAGGCGAGCAGTACGTC. This encodes CASEQGEGEQYV.

This chain links TRBV6-5 with TRBJ1-5, with 9 nucleotides matching TRBD1. The V gene's germline CDR1 is MNHEY and CDR2 SVGAGI. V was pared by 5 bases and J by 2 bases, with 4 bases of the junction left unmatched. This CDR3 is 15 amino acids long. CDR3 protein: CASSPRTGGNQPQHF. CDR3 sequence (DNA): TGTGCCAGCAGTCCCCGGACAGGGGGCAATCAGCCCCAGCATTTT.

This chain connects TRBV6-5 to TRBJ1-1; 8 positions match TRBD1. This CDR3 contains 14 residues. Trimming removed 6 bases from V and 1 base from J; junction bases left unmatched: 4. CDR1 MNHEY and CDR2 SVGAGI come from the germline V gene. The DNA of the CDR3 is TGTGCCAGCAGAACAGGGGGGCCGAACACTGAAGCTTTCTTT. Its protein is CASRTGGPNTEAFF.

The chain has TRBV10-3 and TRBJ1-1, with D tentatively TRBD1 (6 bases). The length of the CDR3 is 13 residues. The germline V and J ends were trimmed by 6 bases and 1 base, with 9 bases remaining between them. Germline CDR1 is ENHRY and CDR2 is SYGVKD. In DNA, the CDR3 is TGTGCCATCAGCTTACAGGGGAACACTGAAGCTTTCTTT. Its protein product is CAISLQGNTEAFF.

This clone appeared once. V gene TRBV6-1 combines with J gene TRBJ1-5, with no clear D. CDR1 is MNHNS, CDR2 SASEGT, per germline. The CDR3 extends over 16 amino acids. V lost 3 bases to trimming and J lost 0 bases, with 12 bases between them. The CDR3 region is CASSDLALHSNQPQHF. Written as DNA, the CDR3 is TGTGCCAGCAGTGATTTGGCTCTGCATAGCAATCAGCCCCAGCATTTT.